Each of the 7 T cell receptor beta chains below was sequenced from the same sample in a study of beta chain features in type 1 diabetes. Expressed TCRB transcripts were sequenced because the entire RNA isolate underwent reverse transcription. Profiled with immunoSEQ multiplex PCR; TCRdb holds only in-frame clones, not every one. The sample consists of approximately 260,000 clones, around 24% of them appearing once. The study's findings and limits: Type 1 diabetes patients had TCRB CDR3s that were shorter (moderately but significantly so) in all four CD4+ subsets.

Their recognized antigens are unknown. The material sequenced was naive CD4+ T cells from blood. These receptors were obtained from a woman in her 30s with type 1 diabetes.

This clone was observed a few times. The gene calls are TRBV29-1 and TRBJ2-2, with D maybe TRBD1 (5 bases). CDR1 SQVTM and CDR2 ANQGSEA come from the germline V gene. The length of the CDR3 is 15 residues. Trimming cost V 7 bases and J 2 bases, with 17 bases left between them. This chain's CDR3 is CSASTRQTNTGELFF. The CDR3 bases are TGCAGCGCCTCGACCAGACAGACCAACACCGGGGAGCTGTTTTTT.

The rearrangement joins TRBV7-9 to TRBJ2-7; TRBD1 agrees at 7 bases. The trim removed 0 bases at V and 2 bases at J, leaving 1 base unmatched. Germline CDR1 reads SEHNR; CDR2 reads FQNEAQ (reference sequence). The CDR3 sequence is 14 residues long. The CDR3 protein is CASSLAQGTYEQYF. CDR3 coding DNA: TGTGCCAGCAGCTTAGCACAGGGGACCTACGAGCAGTACTTC.

This clone was detected a few times. The chain carries TRBV7-9 and TRBJ2-1; TRBD2 aligns across 8 bases. V shed 5 bases, J shed 8 bases, and the junction held 11 bases outside the gene matches. This CDR3 contains 15 residues. Germline CDR1 reads SEHNR; CDR2 reads FQNEAQ (reference sequence). The CDR3 DNA sequence: TGTGCCAGCAGCCATTGGCGGGAGGAAGGCCATGAGCAGTTCTTC. Protein sequence: CASSHWREEGHEQFF. Together with reference TRBV7-9 and TRBJ2-1, the CDR3 gives the full variable domain: DTGVSQNPRHKITKRGQNVTFRCDPISEHNRLYWYRQTLGQGPEFLTYFQNEAQLEKSRLLSDRFSAERPKGSFSTLEIQRTEQGDSAMYLCASSHWREEGHEQFFGPGTRLTVL.

V is TRBV18 and J is TRBJ1-1; D is undetermined. V gave up 8 bases and J gave up 1 base, with 11 bases separating them. CDR3 size: 13 residues. CDR1 is KGHSH and CDR2 is LQKENI in the germline V gene. CDR3 nucleotide sequence: TGTGCCAGCGCACGGTCAGGGAACACTGAAGCTTTCTTT. Protein product: CASARSGNTEAFF.

The chain has TRBV25-1 and TRBJ2-5, with TRBD1 matching 8 bases. The CDR3 consists of 13 residues. With V trimmed by 6 bases and J by 2 bases, 2 bases remained unmatched. The germline V gene encodes CDR1 MGHDK and CDR2 SYGVNS. This chain's CDR3 is CASSRDRQETQYF. The CDR3 nucleotides read TGTGCCAGCAGCCGGGACAGGCAAGAGACCCAGTACTTC.

This clone was picked up a small number of times. The J gene is TRBJ2-6, the V gene TRBV5-6; 7 bases line up with TRBD1. CDR1 SGHDT and CDR2 YYEEEE come from the germline V gene. The CDR3 length is 15 residues. The V gene end was trimmed by 4 bases and the J gene end by 9 bases; junction bases not matched to a gene: 10. CDR3 sequence: CASSQVSGTVNVLTF. The CDR3 coding sequence is TGTGCCAGCAGCCAAGTCTCCGGGACAGTCAACGTCCTGACTTTC.

The chain joins TRBV7-3 to TRBJ2-3; a possible D gene is TRBD2 (5 bases). V was trimmed by 5 bases and J by 6 bases, leaving 15 bases between them. The V gene's germline CDR1 is SGHTA and CDR2 FQGTGA. The CDR3 length is 14 residues. CDR3 loop: CASSPGLVADTQYF. CDR3 in DNA: TGTGCCAGCAGCCCGGGGTTGGTAGCGGATACGCAGTATTTT.